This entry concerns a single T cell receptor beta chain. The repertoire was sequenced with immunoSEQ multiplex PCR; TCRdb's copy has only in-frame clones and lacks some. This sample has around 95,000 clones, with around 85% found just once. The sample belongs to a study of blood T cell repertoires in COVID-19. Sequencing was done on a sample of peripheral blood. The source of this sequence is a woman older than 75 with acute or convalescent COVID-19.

The CDR3 is CASSQDPGGTGELFF. The CDR3 DNA sequence: TGTGCCAGCAGCCAAGACCCGGGGGGGACCGGGGAGCTGTTTTTT. The V and J genes are TRBV3-1 (or the pseudogene TRBV3-2) and TRBJ2-2, with 8 nucleotides matching TRBD2. The V gene end was trimmed by 0 bases and the J gene end by 5 bases; junction bases not matched to a gene: 2. The germline V gene encodes CDR1 LGHDT and CDR2 YNNKEL (reference sequence). The CDR3 spans 15 residues.